Each of the 15 T cell receptor beta chains below was sequenced from the same sample in a study of regulatory T cells in long-lasting Graves disease. For TCR beta, libraries came from iRepertoire HTBI primers and Arm-PCR of CDR3 regions. From the multiplex PCR reads, TCRdb called clonotypes with MiXCR, one entry per CDR3 protein. Found here are some 440,000 distinct CDR3 sequences, about 20% of them singletons; the top ten hold 7.8%. Sample time point: persistent/refractory GD, antithyroid drugs over 5 years with positive TRAb. With RNA extracted from PBMCs as input, the TCR library was made. The material sequenced was peripheral blood mononuclear cells (PBMCs), taken when the disease was refractory, from a patient treated with antithyroid drugs. The receptors were gathered from a female donor with Graves disease.

As to this clonotype: Just one base apart from a much larger clone, this may be a read error. The CDR3 does not close with the conserved phenylalanine or tryptophan, likely indicating a read error. This sequence joins TRBV27 and TRBJ1-1; D may be TRBD1 (6 bases). Germline lookup yields CDR1 MNHEY and CDR2 SMNVEV (reference sequence). The CDR3 sequence is 14 residues long. V lost 9 bases and J 4 bases, leaving 18 bases between the germline ends. The CDR3 sequence: CASRQVSASTEAFS. CDR3 DNA sequence: TGTGCCAGTCGACAGGTTTCCGCGAGCACTGAAGCTTTCTCT.

This clonotype was detected a few times. J is TRBJ2-7 and V is TRBV27; TRBD1 aligns across 7 bases. The CDR3 is 15 residues long. Germline loops: CDR1 MNHEY, CDR2 SMNVEV (reference sequence). Germline trimming cut 5 bases from V and 4 bases from J; bases unmatched to any gene: 11. The CDR3 is CASSTKQGNFYEQYF. The CDR3 nucleotides read TGTGCCAGCAGTACTAAACAGGGGAATTTTTACGAGCAGTACTTC.

This clonotype was recorded a few times. J is TRBJ2-7 and V is TRBV20-1; D is unresolved. V lost 6 bases, J lost 2 bases, and 11 bases lay in between. This CDR3 is 12 amino acids long. Per germline, CDR1 DFQATT and CDR2 SNEGSKA (reference sequence). This CDR3 is CSAVPEAYEQYF. In nucleotides, the CDR3 is TGCAGTGCCGTTCCTGAGGCCTACGAGCAGTACTTC.

At least ten counts were recorded for this clonotype. The chain has TRBV7-9 and TRBJ1-5, with 7 bases matching TRBD1. Germline values: CDR1 SEHNR, CDR2 FQNEAQ (reference sequence). The CDR3 runs to 14 residues. J was trimmed by 11 bases and V by 0 bases; bases with no gene match: 7. The CDR3 spells CASSLAGQAGAQHF. CDR3 coding DNA: TGTGCCAGCAGCTTAGCCGGACAGGCCGGTGCCCAGCATTTT.

This clonotype was picked up a small number of times. This rearrangement joins TRBV20-1 to TRBJ1-5; 7 bases match TRBD1. This CDR3 comprises 14 residues. Germline CDR1 is DFQATT and CDR2 is SNEGSKA (reference sequence). V trimming: 6 bases; J trimming: 5 bases; junction bases outside the gene matches: 10. This CDR3 reads CSAKRGRGDQPQHF. In DNA, the CDR3 is TGCAGTGCAAAAAGGGGGCGCGGCGATCAGCCCCAGCATTTT.

The chain uses TRBV20-1 and TRBJ2-7; D is perhaps TRBD1 or TRBD2 (5 bases each). Between the trimmed V and J ends, which lost 8 bases and 2 bases, there was a span of 19 bases. This CDR3 spans 14 amino acids. Germline V gene data show CDR1 as DFQATT and CDR2 as SNEGSKA (reference sequence). The CDR3 region has the DNA TGCAGTACCGGCCGGGACCGACCTCCCTACGAGCAGTACTTC. Residues: CSTGRDRPPYEQYF.

This clonotype was seen a handful of times. The V call is TRBV5-1, the J call TRBJ2-7; TRBD1 aligns across 9 bases. The junction had 13 bases not matched to a gene; V was cut back by 4 bases and J by 5 bases. CDR3 length equals 16 residues. Germline-derived CDR1 and CDR2 are SGHRS and YFSETQ. In DNA form, the CDR3 reads TGCGCCAGCAGCACCACGGCCGGGGACAGGGTCCACGAGCAGTACTTC. It translates to CASSTTAGDRVHEQYF.

This clonotype appeared many times. The gene calls are TRBV6-1 and TRBJ2-5; D is uncertain. The CDR3 length is 12 residues. Germline CDR1 reads MNHNS; CDR2 reads SASEGT. The V gene lost 6 bases and the J gene lost 1 base, with 6 bases spanning the gap. CDR3 in amino acids: CASRAVQETQYF. CDR3 coding DNA: TGTGCCAGCAGGGCGGTCCAAGAGACCCAGTACTTC.

J is TRBJ1-5 and V is TRBV3-1; D not certain. The ends were cut back, 1 base at V and 6 bases at J, with 7 bases in the middle. The CDR3 length is 13 residues. CDR1 LGHDT and CDR2 YNNKEL come from the germline V gene (reference sequence). This CDR3 is CASSQGRTQPQHF. The DNA for the CDR3 is TGTGCCAGCAGCCAAGGTCGGACTCAGCCCCAGCATTTT.

The rearrangement uses TRBV9 and TRBJ2-2; 7 nucleotides agree with TRBD1. This CDR3 has 16 residues. The germline gives CDR1 SGDLS, CDR2 YYNGEE. Unmatched junction bases numbered 8, after V lost 3 bases and J lost 3 bases. CDR3 sequence: CASSAAGTEDTGELFF. The CDR3 region has the DNA TGTGCCAGCAGCGCCGCCGGGACAGAGGACACCGGGGAGCTGTTTTTT. The entire variable domain, with the rest obtained from reference TRBV9 and TRBJ2-2, is as follows: DSGVTQTPKHLITATGQRVTLRCSPRSGDLSVYWYQQSLDQGLQFLIQYYNGEERAKGNILERFSAQQFPDLHSELNLSSLELGDSALYFCASSAAGTEDTGELFFGEGSRLTVL.

The table lists this clonotype with a few counts. The rearrangement links TRBV6-2 or TRBV6-3 to TRBJ1-6; D remains unclear. Germline-derived CDR1 and CDR2 are MNHEY and SVGEGT. Trimming took off 0 bases at V and 2 bases at J, with 8 bases between the two ends. The CDR3 spans 16 residues. This CDR3 reads CASSYSRGAYNSPLHF. Here the CDR3 DNA reads TGTGCCAGCAGTTACTCACGAGGCGCCTATAATTCACCCCTCCACTTT.

This clonotype has at least ten counts. The genes are TRBV28 and TRBJ2-5; D uncertain. Trimming cost V 2 bases and J 5 bases, with 9 bases left between them. The CDR3 covers 13 residues. The V gene's germline CDR1 is MDHEN and CDR2 SYDVKM. The CDR3 is CASSLNPSETQYF. The DNA of the CDR3 is TGTGCCAGCAGTTTAAATCCGTCGGAGACCCAGTACTTC.

This clonotype was seen repeatedly, ten times or more. The rearrangement joins TRBV18 to TRBJ2-7; D is undetermined. The CDR3 extends over 11 amino acids. Deletions cut 3 bases from V and 4 bases from J, with 4 bases between. The germline V gene encodes CDR1 KGHSH and CDR2 LQKENI. CDR3 bases: TGTGCCAGCTCACCGCAGTACGAGCAGTACTTC. This gives the protein CASSPQYEQYF.

Note on this clonotype: This could be a read error, since a much larger clone is one nucleotide away. The chain links TRBV12-3 or TRBV12-4 to TRBJ2-7, with D hard to call. The V gene lost 2 bases and the J gene lost 6 bases, with 5 bases spanning the gap. There are 11 residues in the CDR3. As DNA, the CDR3 is TGTGCCAGCAGTTTAAATCTCGAGCAGTACTTC. Its translation is CASSLNLEQYF.

The genes are TRBV15 and TRBJ2-2; D is possibly TRBD1 (6 bases). The CDR3 length is 19 residues. Trimming cost V 0 bases and J 3 bases, with 20 bases left between them. Germline V gene lookup returns CDR1 LNHNV and CDR2 YYDKDF (reference sequence). DNA of the CDR3: TGTGCCACCAGCAGAGATAGAATCGGTATACAGGGTGACACCGGGGAGCTGTTTTTT. It encodes CATSRDRIGIQGDTGELFF.